This T cell receptor (beta chain) was observed in a study of cytomegalovirus exposure and HLA in healthy donors (dated by TCRdb to between 2016 and 2019). About the study as a whole: An earlier analysis of several hundred of the donors reported 250 to 350 Gb of sequence data and 95 million to 130 million unique TCR beta sequences obtained from about 179 million T cells. The study aimed to test whether cataloging public T cell receptors could reveal signatures of past pathogen exposure. The study used immunosequencing to profile the T cell repertoires of approximately 630 subjects and linked those repertoires to cytomegalovirus serostatus. The genetic ancestry cluster associated with self-reported Caucasian donors included 81% of the approximately 400 genotyped donors. Around 320 gigabases of sequencing data and 80 million or so unique TCR sequences were included in an early release covering 550 to 650 HLA-typed donors. Besides the first cohort of 666 subjects, a separate validation cohort made up of over 100 different subjects was used. In the later analysis, no new phenotypic data were used to find candidate immune exposures; instead, reliance was placed on TCR beta sequences and their occurrence across donors. On average, around 240,000 unique TCR beta nucleotide sequences were sequenced per donor among 398 genotyped donors of the cohort, with roughly a sixth of those sequences being non-productive. To predict cytomegalovirus infection status, the study brought together high-throughput TCR immunosequencing, statistical association of individual TCRs with disease status, and machine learning. Every repertoire in the discovery cohort had been generated on one and the same sequencing platform. An earlier analysis of several hundred of the donors applied high-throughput TCR beta sequencing to assess whether each TCR beta V gene segment acted as functional or pseudogenic. Both class I and class II loci were covered by HLA typing, at four-digit resolution. A later genetic analysis used genome-wide SNP genotypes for 398 of the 666 donors, treating that subset as a discovery cohort. Several DR-DQ haplotypes were handled as single units for association and clustering because linkage in the cohort was strong. Donor age, sex, ethnicity and CMV serostatus were collected together with the repertoire data. In a later analysis, previously published TCR beta repertoires from some 640 donors were re-analyzed and high-resolution HLA genotyping was added so that TCR occurrence patterns could be studied. The number of donors typed differed by locus, with roughly 620-630 for A, B, C, DRB1 and DQB1, more than 500 for DQA1, 600 to 610 for DPA1, and approximately 470 for DPB1.

Overall results and qualifications from the work: Because some donors lacked HLA typing at each locus, the association tests relied only on the typed subset. In vitro tests confirmed that a few of the cytomegalovirus-associated TCR beta chains recognize cytomegalovirus antigens. The authors suggested that the approach could potentially be generalized to other disease states and immunological phenotypes. Because counts were too low, about 18 rarely observed V segments, including chromosome 9 orphons, were left out of the earlier analysis of approximately 500 of the donors. A total of 150 or so TCR beta chains were listed by the study as associated with cytomegalovirus. A later genetic analysis reported fewer N-insertions in productive TCRs among donors in an Asian-associated ancestry cluster than the roughly 670-donor mean. According to a later analysis, parvovirus B19, influenza, CMV and Epstein-Barr virus appeared linked to several top co-occurrence clusters. In a later analysis, the rate of TCR association differed among HLA loci, with DRB1 alleles having the most associated TCRs and HLA-C alleles having the fewest. Broadly in line with IMGT annotations, most TCR beta V segments showed up in productive rearrangements about 87% or about 30% of the time in an earlier analysis of 450 to 600 of the donors. The only immune exposure information available for the cohort was CMV serostatus. A cluster of highly shared sequence variants was judged likely to represent a technical artifact of the sequencing pipeline. A later analysis associated roughly 17,000 TCR beta sequences with specific HLA alleles at a false discovery rate of 0.05. In a later analysis, most CMV-associated TCR beta chains were found to appear HLA-restricted, with HLA associations seemingly driven largely by CMV exposure. A further reported finding was that TCR beta sequences accurately predicted the HLA-A and HLA-B alleles for most subjects in the first cohort. While some public TCRs were present in many individuals, most TCR sequences turned up only very rarely across donors. Presence/absence analyses assumed roughly uniform sequencing depth across donors, an assumption that may not hold. When HLA alleles, especially DR and DQ, strongly co-occurred, TCR associations were difficult to assign to individual alleles. Because the 87-base-pair reads could not distinguish some IMGT-functional V segments, including TRBV6-2 and TRBV6-3, those segments were excluded. Linkage disequilibrium might explain the correlated functional status among segregating V segments, but an unknown experimental factor could not be ruled out. The classifier was reported to diagnose cytomegalovirus status with high specificity and sensitivity in both the original and validation cohorts. A later analysis found that HLA-associated TCR beta chains were more clonally expanded and had lower generation probabilities than equally common non-associated chains. Only TCR beta chains were sequenced in this cohort, and the absence of alpha or paired-chain data limited detectable features. A later genetic analysis associated a missense DCLRE1C variant with V-gene and J-gene trimming of TCR beta chains, and an independent cohort replicated the association.

V is clipped by 5 bases and J by 2 bases, and the sequence between their germline boundaries is 13 bases long. From the cysteine up to the phenylalanine, the CDR3 has a length of 14 residues. CDR3 DNA only is kept here, 42 bases in frame from base 1. The germline V gene specifies SGHTA as CDR1 and FQGNSA as CDR2. In total, roughly 670 healthy bone marrow donors made up the cohort. All cohort members were sampled while nominally healthy, although unrecorded immune exposures were likely present. The donor tested CMV seronegative and was one of the 352 seronegative cohort members. Each donor provided a peripheral blood sample, and peripheral blood mononuclear cells were used for TCR beta sequencing. Genomic DNA extraction from the blood cell samples was performed with the Qiagen DNeasy Blood Extraction Kit. Preparation of the library involved the immunoSEQ multiplex PCR assay. The multiplex PCR relied on a mix of 60 forward primers for TCR Vbeta segments and 13 reverse primers for TCR Jbeta segments. A multiplex PCR assay on genomic DNA amplified the CDR3 region of rearranged TCR beta genes. Amplified TCR beta libraries were sequenced as 87-base-pair reads on the Illumina HiSeq System. The authors' pipeline ran thus. A later analysis tallied 70 million to 100 million unique TCR beta chains across the roughly 610 repertoires, and around 10 million of those chains were shared by two or more donors. A nearest-neighbor algorithm error-corrected the raw reads and collapsed the reads into unique sequences, merging closely related sequences to remove PCR and sequencing errors. V, D and J gene segments were assigned by aligning CDR3 sequences to IMGT reference sequences. For a sequence to be retained, a match of at least six nucleotides was required to both a V gene segment and a J gene segment. A rearrangement was called productive if the CDR3 had no stop codons and remained in frame with V and J, and every other rearrangement was called non-productive. Following IMGT convention, CDR3 was defined as the stretch from the second conserved V-encoded cysteine to the conserved J-encoded phenylalanine. Sequences without an unambiguous match to a single V gene segment were excluded from the earlier analysis of a few hundred of the donors. In an earlier analysis of several hundred of the donors, V segments were called functional above 56.7% productive rearrangements and were called segregating when the between-donor standard deviation exceeded 5%. To diagnose cytomegalovirus status from the catalog of TCR beta chain sequences, a statistical classification framework was built. A later analysis assigned V and J genes by comparing TCR nucleotide sequences with IMGT/GENE-DB human TR gene sequences. Using the TCRdist pipeline, a later analysis assigned CDR3 sequences along with most-parsimonious VDJ recombination scenarios. In a later analysis, each TCR beta chain was defined by its CDR3 amino acid sequence together with its V-gene family, and reads lacking a unique V-gene family were excluded. A later analysis removed 500 to 650 highly shared, low-generation-probability nucleotide sequences to deal with suspected cross-contamination and a sequencing artifact. In a later analysis, a clonal expansion index was calculated for each public chain from normalized within-repertoire ranks of inferred template counts. Generation probabilities in a later analysis came from a VDJ recombination model fitted to out-of-frame rearrangements, and those results were checked against IGoR. Hypergeometric tests were used in a later analysis to score TCR-TCR, TCR-HLA and TCR-CMV co-occurrence, with a repertoire-size bias correction applied to the TCR pairs. To estimate false discovery rates, a later analysis permuted the HLA or CMV assignments 20 times. In a later analysis, co-occurring TCRs were grouped with DBSCAN, and TCRdist sequence similarity was added when clustering was performed within HLA-allele-positive subsets. Repertoires with fewer than 30,000 or more than 120,000 public chains, plus five repertoires with anomalous nucleotide sharing, were excluded from co-occurrence clustering. The table was pulled from immuneACCESS by TCRdb, which kept in-frame rearrangements only. Such tables lose some clones; where checked, under half of the loss comes from unresolved V genes, and the rest has no known cause. V and J calls and clone size come straight from that table; D and trimming were deduced from the DNA. The sample table gives approximately 110,000 clones. The ten largest clones capture more than 1% of the sample.

Comments on this clone: What antigen it recognizes has not been identified.

Sequencing used PBMCs. The clonotype comes from a man younger than 35 in good health and CMV-seronegative. The rearranged chain carries TRBV7-2 and TRBJ2-7, with an unclear D gene assignment. The nucleotide sequence is TGTGCCAGCAGCCCAGGCCCCCAAACCTACGAGCAGTACTTC. This codes for CASSPGPQTYEQYF.